This T cell receptor beta chain was documented in a study of blood T cell repertoires in COVID-19. Study context: PBMCs, B-cell-depleted T cells, or T cells provided the cDNA or gDNA that made up the material.

Participant reports of clinical history set cohort assignment. Either two negative PCRs, clearance, or symptom resolution qualified Cohort 3 donors as recovered. This CDR3 comprises 12 residues. CDR1 GTSNPN and CDR2 SVGIG come from the germline V gene (reference sequence). Sequenced by immunoSEQ multiplex PCR; TCRdb stores in-frame clones only, minus some. The data show roughly 280,000 clones, nearly 90% seen once. The sequence came from an older woman who had recovered from COVID-19. The sample comprised PBMCs or T cells enriched from blood (not recorded which). V gene TRBV30 combines with J gene TRBJ2-7; no firm D call. The CDR3 region is CSVRPMAYEQYF. The CDR3 bases are TGTTCGGTGCGTCCCATGGCCTACGAGCAGTACTTC.